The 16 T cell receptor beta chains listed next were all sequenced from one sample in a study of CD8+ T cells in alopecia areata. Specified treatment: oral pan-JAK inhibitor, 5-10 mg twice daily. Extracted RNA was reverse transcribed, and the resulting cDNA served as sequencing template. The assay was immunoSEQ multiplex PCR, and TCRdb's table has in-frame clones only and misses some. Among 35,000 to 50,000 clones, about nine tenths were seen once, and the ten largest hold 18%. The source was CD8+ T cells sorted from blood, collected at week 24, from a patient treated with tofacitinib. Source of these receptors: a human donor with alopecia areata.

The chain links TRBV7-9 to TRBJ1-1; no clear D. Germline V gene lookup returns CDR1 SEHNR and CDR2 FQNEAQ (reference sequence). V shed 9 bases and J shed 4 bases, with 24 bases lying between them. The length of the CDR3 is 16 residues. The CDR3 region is CASSPPRTVGGTEAFF. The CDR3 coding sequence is TGTGCCAGTTCACCCCCTCGGACCGTGGGCGGCACTGAAGCTTTCTTT.

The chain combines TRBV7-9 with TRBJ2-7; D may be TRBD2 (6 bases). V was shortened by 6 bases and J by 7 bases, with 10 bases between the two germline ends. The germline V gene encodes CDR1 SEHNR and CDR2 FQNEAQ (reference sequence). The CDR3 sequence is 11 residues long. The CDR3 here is CASSWGVEQYF. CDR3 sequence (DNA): TGTGCCAGCAGTTGGGGGGTTGAGCAGTACTTC.

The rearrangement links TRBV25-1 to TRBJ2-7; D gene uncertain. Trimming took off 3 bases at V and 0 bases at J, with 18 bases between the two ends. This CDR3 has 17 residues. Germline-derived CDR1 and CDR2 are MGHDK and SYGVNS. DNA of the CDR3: TGTGCCAGCAGTGAGTCCTTACAGCTAGGTGCCTCCTACGAGCAGTACTTC. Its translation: CASSESLQLGASYEQYF.

DNA for the CDR3: TGCGCCAGCAGCCACTCAGGACACAAGAGCTCCTACGAGCAGTACTTC. It specifies CASSHSGHKSSYEQYF. The chain recombines TRBV4-1 with TRBJ2-7; possible D gene TRBD1, 5 bases. Germline loops: CDR1 MGHRA, CDR2 YSYEKL. The CDR3 is 16 amino acids. V was trimmed by 3 bases and J by 0 bases, leaving 15 bases between them.

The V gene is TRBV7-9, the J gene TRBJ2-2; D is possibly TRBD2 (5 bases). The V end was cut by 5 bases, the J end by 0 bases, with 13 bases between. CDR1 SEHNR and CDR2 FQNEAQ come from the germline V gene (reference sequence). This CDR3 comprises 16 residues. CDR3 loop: CASSIGEGSNTGELFF. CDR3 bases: TGTGCCAGCAGCATAGGAGAGGGATCGAACACCGGGGAGCTGTTTTTT. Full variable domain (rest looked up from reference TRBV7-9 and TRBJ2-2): DTGVSQNPRHKITKRGQNVTFRCDPISEHNRLYWYRQTLGQGPEFLTYFQNEAQLEKSRLLSDRFSAERPKGSFSTLEIQRTEQGDSAMYLCASSIGEGSNTGELFFGEGSRLTVL.

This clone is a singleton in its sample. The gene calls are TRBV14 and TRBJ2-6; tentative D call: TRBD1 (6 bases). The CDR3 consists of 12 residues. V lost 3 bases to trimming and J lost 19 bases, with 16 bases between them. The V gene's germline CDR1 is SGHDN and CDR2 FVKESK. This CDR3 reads CASSQMLDSPTF. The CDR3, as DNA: TGTGCCAGCAGCCAGATGTTGGACAGTCCCACTTTC.

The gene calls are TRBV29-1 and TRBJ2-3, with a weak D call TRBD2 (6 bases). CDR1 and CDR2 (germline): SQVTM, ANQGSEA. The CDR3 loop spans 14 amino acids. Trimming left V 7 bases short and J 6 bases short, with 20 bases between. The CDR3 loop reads CSGMTRAPSDTQYF. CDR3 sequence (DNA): TGCAGCGGGATGACTAGAGCCCCCTCGGATACGCAGTATTTT.

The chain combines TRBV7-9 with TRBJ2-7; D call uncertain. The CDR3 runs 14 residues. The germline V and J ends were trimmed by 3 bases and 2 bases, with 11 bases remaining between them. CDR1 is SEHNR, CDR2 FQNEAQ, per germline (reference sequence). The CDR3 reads CASSFRDKPYEQYF. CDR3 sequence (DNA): TGTGCCAGCAGCTTCCGAGACAAACCCTACGAGCAGTACTTC. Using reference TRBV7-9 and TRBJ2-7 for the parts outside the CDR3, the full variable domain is DTGVSQNPRHKITKRGQNVTFRCDPISEHNRLYWYRQTLGQGPEFLTYFQNEAQLEKSRLLSDRFSAERPKGSFSTLEIQRTEQGDSAMYLCASSFRDKPYEQYFGPGTRLTVT.

In DNA form, the CDR3 reads TGCGCCAGCAGCCAAGATGCGGGGGGATACGAGCAGTACTTC. Protein sequence: CASSQDAGGYEQYF. This sequence joins TRBV4-3 and TRBJ2-7; 8 nucleotides agree with TRBD2. The germline CDR1 and CDR2 sequences are LGHNA and YSLEER. The CDR3 is 14 residues long. Trimming removed 0 bases from V and 4 bases from J; junction bases left unmatched: 2.

The CDR3 nucleotides are TGTGCCAGCAGCTTATTGTCTAGCGGGGAAGGCGAGCAGTACTTC. It encodes CASSLLSSGEGEQYF. The rearrangement joins TRBV7-6 to TRBJ2-7, with 9 bases fitting TRBD2. The CDR3 is 15 residues long. V lost 2 bases, J lost 6 bases, and 8 bases stayed unmatched. Germline V gives CDR1 SGHVS, CDR2 FNYEAQ.

The CDR3 coding sequence is TGCGCCAGCAACCGGGACAGGTTCCAAGAGACCCAGTACTTC. It is translated as CASNRDRFQETQYF. The chain employs TRBV5-1 and TRBJ2-5; 8 bases fit TRBD1. Germline trimming cut 6 bases from V and 1 base from J; bases unmatched to any gene: 5. This CDR3 has 14 amino acids. The germline V gene encodes CDR1 SGHRS and CDR2 YFSETQ.

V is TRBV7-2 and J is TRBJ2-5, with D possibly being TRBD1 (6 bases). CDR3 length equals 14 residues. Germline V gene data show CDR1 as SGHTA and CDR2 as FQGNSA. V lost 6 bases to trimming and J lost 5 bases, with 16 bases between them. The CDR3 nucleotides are TGTGCCAGCAGTTTTACAGGGTCGGGGGAGACCCAGTACTTC. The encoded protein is CASSFTGSGETQYF. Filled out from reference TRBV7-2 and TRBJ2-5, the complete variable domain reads GAGVSQSPSNKVTEKGKDVELRCDPISGHTALYWYRQSLGQGLEFLIYFQGNSAPDKSGLPSDRFSAERTGGSVSTLTIQRTQQEDSAVYLCASSFTGSGETQYFGPGTRLLVL.

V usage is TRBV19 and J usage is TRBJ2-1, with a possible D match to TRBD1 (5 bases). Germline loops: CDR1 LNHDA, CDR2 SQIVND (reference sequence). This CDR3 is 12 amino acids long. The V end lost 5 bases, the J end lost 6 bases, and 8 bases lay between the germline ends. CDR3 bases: TGTGCCAGTAGTCCAGGGCCCAATGAGCAGTTCTTC. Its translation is CASSPGPNEQFF.

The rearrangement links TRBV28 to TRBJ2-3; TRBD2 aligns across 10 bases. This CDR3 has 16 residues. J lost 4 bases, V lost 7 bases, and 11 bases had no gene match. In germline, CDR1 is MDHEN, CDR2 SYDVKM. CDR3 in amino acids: CASMNARAGGSDTQYF. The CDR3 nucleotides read TGTGCCAGCATGAACGCTAGAGCGGGGGGGTCAGATACGCAGTATTTT.

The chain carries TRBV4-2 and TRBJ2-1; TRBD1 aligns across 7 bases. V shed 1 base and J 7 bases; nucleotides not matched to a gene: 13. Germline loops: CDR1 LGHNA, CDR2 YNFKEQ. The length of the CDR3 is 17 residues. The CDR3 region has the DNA TGTGCCAGCAGCCAAGTGACAGGGCCCCTCCCCTTAAATGAGCAGTTCTTC. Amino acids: CASSQVTGPLPLNEQFF.

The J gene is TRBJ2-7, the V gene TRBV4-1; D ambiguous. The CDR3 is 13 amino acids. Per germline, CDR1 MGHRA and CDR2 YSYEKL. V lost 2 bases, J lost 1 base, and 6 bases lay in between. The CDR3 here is CASSQQLSYEQYF. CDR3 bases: TGCGCCAGCAGCCAACAATTGTCCTACGAGCAGTACTTC.